One and the same sample provided the 27 T cell receptor beta chains below, sequenced in a study of technical replicates of blood from a few donors. The assay was immunoSEQ multiplex PCR, and TCRdb's table has in-frame clones only and misses some. The profile shows 11,000 to 15,000 clones, less than 90% of them singletons. Material: PBMCs. These receptors were taken from a human donor in good health.

This chain links TRBV13 with TRBJ2-7; D unclear. This CDR3 has 12 amino acids. The germline V gene encodes CDR1 PRHDT and CDR2 FYEKMQ (reference sequence). The V end lost 2 bases, the J end lost 6 bases, and 8 bases lay between the germline ends. CDR3 nucleotide sequence: TGTGCCAGCAGCTTACTATCGGGCGAGCAGTACTTC. Translated: CASSLLSGEQYF.

This rearrangement joins TRBV7-9 to TRBJ1-1; 9 positions match TRBD1. This CDR3 has 13 amino acids. The junction had 6 bases not matched to a gene; V was cut back by 5 bases and J by 8 bases. The germline CDR1 and CDR2 sequences are SEHNR and FQNEAQ (reference sequence). CDR3 sequence: CASSPTGGREAFF. The DNA of the CDR3 is TGTGCCAGCAGCCCGACAGGGGGTAGGGAAGCTTTCTTT.

The V gene is TRBV27, the J gene TRBJ2-2; D perhaps matches TRBD2 (6 bases). In germline, CDR1 is MNHEY, CDR2 SMNVEV (reference sequence). Trimming removed 3 bases at V and 0 bases at J, with 11 bases between. The CDR3 length is 16 residues. DNA for the CDR3: TGTGCCAGCAGTTTTCTAGCGTTCGCGAACACCGGGGAGCTGTTTTTT. This gives the protein CASSFLAFANTGELFF.

The chain employs TRBV6-1 and TRBJ2-3; 7 bases match TRBD1. V was clipped by 8 bases and J by 4 bases; unmatched bases: 12. Germline loops: CDR1 MNHNS, CDR2 SASEGT. The CDR3 is 15 amino acids. CDR3 amino acids: CASRKGAAASDTQYF. In DNA form, the CDR3 reads TGTGCCAGCCGAAAGGGGGCAGCGGCCTCAGATACGCAGTATTTT.

This chain uses TRBV10-3 with TRBJ2-2; TRBD2 aligns across 9 bases. Per germline, CDR1 ENHRY and CDR2 SYGVKD. J gave up 6 bases and V 6 bases, and 11 bases lay outside the gene matches. The CDR3 runs to 16 residues. The CDR3 sequence is CAISIREREAAGELFF. As DNA, the CDR3 is TGTGCCATCAGCATCCGGGAGCGGGAGGCGGCCGGGGAGCTGTTTTTT.

This clone was seen a single time. This sequence joins TRBV2 and TRBJ2-1; 9 nucleotides line up with TRBD1. The V and J ends lost 7 bases and 3 bases, in that order; junction bases with no gene match: 7. This CDR3 spans 15 amino acids. Germline V gives CDR1 SNHLY, CDR2 FYNNEI. The DNA of the CDR3 is TGTGCCAGCAACGACAGGGGGGGAGGCTACAATGAGCAGTTCTTC. Encoded protein: CASNDRGGGYNEQFF.

This chain uses TRBV5-1 with TRBJ2-2; no definite D call. The CDR3 has 15 residues. V dropped 0 bases and J dropped 0 bases, with 6 bases sitting between them. CDR1 and CDR2 (germline): SGHRS, YFSETQ. Here the CDR3 reads CASSLGYTNTGELFF. The CDR3 nucleotides read TGCGCCAGCAGCTTGGGGTACACGAACACCGGGGAGCTGTTTTTT.

The chain recombines TRBV28 with TRBJ1-2; 9 bases are a match to TRBD1. Germline CDR1 and CDR2: MDHEN and SYDVKM. The CDR3 contains 14 residues. J gave up 4 bases and V 5 bases, and 5 bases lay outside the gene matches. CDR3 in amino acids: CASSRTGVGYGYTF. The DNA of the CDR3 is TGTGCCAGCAGTCGGACAGGGGTAGGCTATGGCTACACCTTC.

This chain links TRBV29-1 with TRBJ1-2, with D hard to call. Germline V gene sequence: CDR1 SQVTM, CDR2 ANQGSEA. V lost 2 bases to trimming and J lost 7 bases, with 14 bases between them. CDR3 size: 13 residues. CDR3 DNA sequence: TGCAGCGTTGAACGGGGTAGGTCCTCTGGCTACACCTTC. Translated: CSVERGRSSGYTF.

This clone was seen a handful of times. The chain couples TRBV19 to TRBJ1-1; the D is unclear. Germline lookup yields CDR1 LNHDA and CDR2 SQIVND (reference sequence). CDR3 length: 14 residues. Between the trimmed V and J ends, which lost 6 bases and 1 base, there was a span of 12 bases. The CDR3 nucleotides read TGTGCCAGTAGGAGCGACCTAGAGAACACTGAAGCTTTCTTT. It translates to CASRSDLENTEAFF. Using reference TRBV19 and TRBJ1-1 for the parts outside the CDR3, the full variable domain is DGGITQSPKYLFRKEGQNVTLSCEQNLNHDAMYWYRQDPGQGLRLIYYSQIVNDFQKGDIAEGYSVSREKKESFPLTVTSAQKNPTAFYLCASRSDLENTEAFFGQGTRLTVV.

The CDR3 loop reads CASGRENTEAFF. CDR3 bases: TGTGCCAGCGGACGGGAGAACACTGAAGCTTTCTTT. The rearrangement links TRBV2 to TRBJ1-1; D gene ambiguous. The germline V and J ends were trimmed by 8 bases and 1 base, with 8 bases remaining between them. This CDR3 spans 12 amino acids. CDR1 SNHLY and CDR2 FYNNEI come from the germline V gene.

This clone was observed a few times. The J gene is TRBJ1-5, the V gene TRBV19, with unresolved D. The V end was cut by 1 base, the J end by 6 bases, with 4 bases between. This CDR3 spans 12 amino acids. Germline V lookup: CDR1 LNHDA, CDR2 SQIVND (reference sequence). The CDR3 region has the DNA TGTGCCAGTAGTATAGGAGGTCAGCCCCAGCATTTT. Protein sequence: CASSIGGQPQHF.

The V gene is TRBV5-4, the J gene TRBJ2-3; TRBD2 matches at 9 bases. The length of the CDR3 is 16 residues. J lost 2 bases, V lost 4 bases, and 8 bases had no gene match. Germline CDR1 and CDR2: SGHNT and YYREEE (reference sequence). The CDR3 DNA sequence: TGTGCCAGCAGCCTTAGACTAGCGGCTTTCACAGATACGCAGTATTTT. This translates into CASSLRLAAFTDTQYF. Complete variable domain (other parts from reference TRBV5-4 and TRBJ2-3): ETGVTQSPTHLIKTRGQQVTLRCSSQSGHNTVSWYQQALGQGPQFIFQYYREEENGRGNFPPRFSGLQFPNYSSELNVNALELDDSALYLCASSLRLAAFTDTQYFGPGTRLTVL.

The V call is TRBV5-1, the J call TRBJ1-1; TRBD1 matches at 7 bases. This CDR3 has 14 amino acids. The V segment lost 0 bases and the J segment 2 bases; nucleotides outside the gene matches: 1. The germline V gene encodes CDR1 SGHRS and CDR2 YFSETQ. The CDR3 DNA reads TGCGCCAGCAGCTTGGACAGGGGTAACACTGAAGCTTTCTTT. Translation gives CASSLDRGNTEAFF. The full variable domain, with the rest looked up from reference TRBV5-1 and TRBJ1-1, is KAGVTQTPRYLIKTRGQQVTLSCSPISGHRSVSWYQQTPGQGLQFLFEYFSETQRNKGNFPGRFSGRQFSNSRSEMNVSTLELGDSALYLCASSLDRGNTEAFFGQGTRLTVV.

The CDR3 loop is CASGLELTSGIPSYNEQFF. The CDR3 coding sequence is TGTGCTAGTGGTTTGGAACTGACTAGCGGGATCCCATCCTACAATGAGCAGTTCTTC. This rearrangement joins TRBV12-5 to TRBJ2-1; 11 nucleotides align to TRBD2. V shed 1 base and J 1 base; nucleotides not matched to a gene: 9. Germline CDR1 LGHNT, CDR2 FRNRAP. The CDR3 covers 19 residues.

The chain uses TRBV6-1 and TRBJ2-3; 9 positions match TRBD1. The trim removed 3 bases at V and 3 bases at J, leaving 7 bases unmatched. CDR3 length equals 16 residues. Germline lookup yields CDR1 MNHNS and CDR2 SASEGT. The CDR3 is CASSDVPGQGTDTQYF. The CDR3 region has the DNA TGTGCCAGCAGTGACGTGCCGGGACAGGGAACAGATACGCAGTATTTT.

This chain uses TRBV4-2 with TRBJ2-3; TRBD2 aligns across 8 bases. CDR1 is LGHNA and CDR2 is YNFKEQ in the germline V gene. The CDR3 covers 16 residues. J was trimmed by 2 bases and V by 4 bases; bases with no gene match: 8. The CDR3 loop reads CASSPVSGMITDTQYF. The CDR3 DNA sequence: TGTGCCAGCAGCCCCGTTAGCGGGATGATCACAGATACGCAGTATTTT.

The V call is TRBV7-2, the J call TRBJ1-5; TRBD1 matches at 7 bases. The V gene's germline CDR1 is SGHTA and CDR2 FQGNSA. The CDR3 contains 15 residues. V shed 1 base and J 3 bases; nucleotides not matched to a gene: 3. CDR3 sequence (DNA): TGTGCCAGCAGCTTAGACGGACAGGACAATCAGCCCCAGCATTTT. Amino acids: CASSLDGQDNQPQHF.

The genes are TRBV27 and TRBJ1-3; D is undetermined. Germline V gene lookup returns CDR1 MNHEY and CDR2 SMNVEV (reference sequence). Between the trimmed V and J ends, which lost 3 bases and 4 bases, there was a span of 13 bases. CDR3 length: 15 amino acids. CDR3 DNA sequence: TGTGCCAGCAGTTTCGGTCCAGCCGGGGGAAACACCATATATTTT. This codes for CASSFGPAGGNTIYF.

The chain uses TRBV9 and TRBJ2-3, with D perhaps TRBD2 (6 bases). V was clipped by 4 bases and J by 0 bases, with 12 bases between them. From germline, CDR1 is SGDLS and CDR2 YYNGEE. The CDR3 totals 15 residues. The CDR3 bases are TGTGCCAGCAGCATCCGTAGCGGTAGCACAGATACGCAGTATTTT. Protein product: CASSIRSGSTDTQYF.

V and J are TRBV18 and TRBJ2-5, with D tentatively TRBD2 (6 bases). V was pared by 6 bases and J by 5 bases, with 22 bases between. Germline V lookup: CDR1 KGHSH, CDR2 LQKENI. The CDR3 length is 16 residues. CDR3 nucleotide sequence: TGTGCCAGCTCCCCGTCCGGGGACCCTGGGAGGGAGACCCAGTACTTC. It translates to CASSPSGDPGRETQYF.

The chain is built from TRBV27 and TRBJ1-2; D unclear. The CDR3 has 16 amino acids. Germline CDR1 is MNHEY and CDR2 is SMNVEV (reference sequence). V gave up 4 bases and J gave up 0 bases, with 15 bases separating them. The CDR3 reads CASSSPFGRSNYGYTF. The CDR3 DNA follows: TGTGCCAGCAGTTCCCCCTTTGGGAGGTCTAACTATGGCTACACCTTC.

This clone was counted once. V is TRBV28 and J is TRBJ2-7; TRBD1 agrees at 9 bases. V was pared by 7 bases and J by 2 bases, with 9 bases of the junction left unmatched. The CDR3 totals 15 residues. Germline V CDR1 and CDR2: MDHEN, SYDVKM. The CDR3 nucleotides read TGTGCCAGCACTCCCCACGGGGACAGGGCCTACGAGCAGTACTTC. Its translation is CASTPHGDRAYEQYF.

The chain has TRBV10-2 and TRBJ1-3, with 7 bases aligning to TRBD1. The germline CDR1 and CDR2 sequences are WSHSY and SAAADI. The V gene end was trimmed by 6 bases and the J gene end by 2 bases; junction bases not matched to a gene: 7. The length of the CDR3 is 15 residues. CDR3 sequence reads: CASRAQTGTGNTIYF. The CDR3 nucleotides read TGCGCCAGCAGAGCGCAGACAGGGACTGGAAACACCATATATTTT.

V is TRBV6-6 and J is TRBJ1-4; the D is unclear. Germline V lookup: CDR1 MNHNY, CDR2 SVGAGI (reference sequence). Trimming took 6 bases from V and 4 from J, leaving 9 bases between them. This CDR3 is built from 13 residues. The CDR3 DNA reads TGTGCCAGCAGGATCGGAGTTAATGAAAAACTGTTTTTT. This gives the protein CASRIGVNEKLFF.

This rearrangement joins TRBV14 to TRBJ2-5; D unresolved. The CDR3 totals 12 residues. Germline V lookup: CDR1 SGHDN, CDR2 FVKESK. Trimming cost V 0 bases and J 7 bases, with 6 bases left between them. The CDR3 sequence is CASSQDRLTQYF. CDR3 in DNA: TGTGCCAGCAGCCAAGATCGACTGACCCAGTACTTC.

The chain combines TRBV19 with TRBJ1-1, with no clear D. The germline V and J ends were trimmed by 3 bases and 1 base, with 9 bases remaining between them. This CDR3 contains 14 residues. Germline lookup yields CDR1 LNHDA and CDR2 SQIVND (reference sequence). CDR3 sequence: CASSMNSGNTEAFF. CDR3 nucleotides: TGTGCCAGTAGTATGAATTCCGGGAACACTGAAGCTTTCTTT.